This passage covers 21 T cell receptor beta chains from one sample sequenced in a study of blood T cell repertoires in COVID-19 (TCRdb year 2020). Library prep was done by the immunoSEQ multiplex PCR assay. Held by TCRdb, this immuneACCESS table contains in-frame sequences only and omits some clones. Under half of the omission traces to an unresolved V gene where checked; the cause of the rest is unknown. In all, the sample holds approximately 63,000 clones, and 60% to 85% of those were seen once. The ten largest clones capture about 47% of the sample. The sample taken for sequencing was peripheral blood. The receptors derive from a woman older than 75 with acute or convalescent COVID-19.

This chain connects TRBV6-1 to TRBJ2-1, with D possibly TRBD1 on 5 matching bases. The CDR3 length is 16 residues. Deletions cut 3 bases from V and 0 bases from J, with 12 bases between. In germline, CDR1 is MNHNS, CDR2 SASEGT. The CDR3 nucleotides are TGTGCCAGCAGTGAGGGCCAGGGAATCTCCTACAATGAGCAGTTCTTC. Encoded protein: CASSEGQGISYNEQFF.

The gene calls are TRBV19 and TRBJ2-1, with a weak D call TRBD2 (6 bases). The CDR3 totals 13 residues. The V end was cut by 7 bases, the J end by 7 bases, with 14 bases between. Germline loops: CDR1 LNHDA, CDR2 SQIVND (reference sequence). For the CDR3, the DNA is TGTGCCAGTATTATGGACTATACGAATGAGCAGTTCTTC. It yields the protein CASIMDYTNEQFF.

V is TRBV6-5 and J is TRBJ1-3, with a tentative D call TRBD1 (6 bases). The CDR3 length is 14 residues. The germline V and J ends were trimmed by 6 bases and 4 bases, with 13 bases remaining between them. CDR1 and CDR2 (germline): MNHEY, SVGAGI. Here the CDR3 reads CASRDRTRGNTIYF. The CDR3 region has the DNA TGTGCCAGCAGGGACAGAACGAGAGGAAACACCATATATTTT.

The chain links TRBV10-3 to TRBJ1-5; TRBD1 matches at 7 bases. The CDR3 extends over 13 amino acids. With 9 bases clipped from V and 3 bases from J, the junction kept 5 bases outside the gene matches. Germline CDR1 reads ENHRY; CDR2 reads SYGVKD. In nucleotides, the CDR3 is TGTGCCATTCAGGGACAGCCCAATCAGCCCCAGCATTTT. It yields the protein CAIQGQPNQPQHF.

V is TRBV19 and J is TRBJ1-5; possibly TRBD1 for D (6 bases). Germline lookup yields CDR1 LNHDA and CDR2 SQIVND (reference sequence). This CDR3 is 14 amino acids long. The ends were cut back, 5 bases at V and 2 bases at J, with 10 bases in the middle. The CDR3, as DNA: TGTGCCAGTAGTTCCCGACAGGGCAATCAGCCCCAGCATTTT. This codes for CASSSRQGNQPQHF. Drawing the rest from reference TRBV19 and TRBJ1-5, the complete variable domain is DGGITQSPKYLFRKEGQNVTLSCEQNLNHDAMYWYRQDPGQGLRLIYYSQIVNDFQKGDIAEGYSVSREKKESFPLTVTSAQKNPTAFYLCASSSRQGNQPQHFGDGTRLSIL.

The rearrangement links TRBV3-1 (or the pseudogene TRBV3-2) to TRBJ1-1; possible D gene TRBD1, 6 bases. V lost 6 bases to trimming and J lost 1 base, with 12 bases between them. The CDR3 has 14 residues. Germline values: CDR1 LGHDT, CDR2 YNNKEL (reference sequence). CDR3 residues: CASREGHQNTEAFF. CDR3 DNA: TGTGCCAGCAGAGAGGGACACCAGAACACTGAAGCTTTCTTT.

DNA for the CDR3: TGTGCCAGCAGAGCTAGCGGGAGTGGTACCTACAATGAGCAGTTCTTC. As protein: CASRASGSGTYNEQFF. This chain links TRBV7-6 with TRBJ2-1; 10 nucleotides match TRBD2. The CDR3 is made up of 16 amino acids. CDR1 is SGHVS, CDR2 FNYEAQ, per germline. Trimming at V came to 6 bases and at J to 2 bases, leaving 7 bases not matched to a gene.

The chain joins TRBV10-3 to TRBJ1-2, with D perhaps matching TRBD1 (5 bases). This CDR3 comprises 14 residues. Trimming removed 11 bases from V and 7 bases from J, with 23 bases in between. The germline V gene has CDR1 ENHRY and CDR2 SYGVKD. For the CDR3, the DNA is TGTGCCTCTACCGATTTGCAGGGCGTATTTGGCTACACCTTC. The encoded protein is CASTDLQGVFGYTF.

Here the CDR3 reads CASSPRTGGFTEAFF. DNA of the CDR3: TGTGCCAGCAGCCCCCGGACAGGGGGGTTCACTGAAGCTTTCTTT. The V call is TRBV7-2, the J call TRBJ1-1; 10 positions match TRBD1. Unmatched junction bases numbered 7, after V lost 5 bases and J lost 4 bases. The CDR3 is 15 amino acids. In germline, CDR1 is SGHTA, CDR2 FQGNSA.

The chain combines TRBV7-2 with TRBJ2-7; possibly TRBD1 for D (6 bases). Germline V gene lookup returns CDR1 SGHTA and CDR2 FQGNSA. Trimming cost V 0 bases and J 4 bases, with 16 bases left between them. There are 16 residues in the CDR3. CDR3 amino acids: CASSLAGQRFPYEQYF. The CDR3 DNA reads TGTGCCAGCAGCTTAGCCGGACAGAGGTTCCCGTACGAGCAGTACTTC.

The J gene is TRBJ2-1, the V gene TRBV25-1; TRBD2 matches 14 bases. CDR1 is MGHDK, CDR2 SYGVNS, per germline. The length of the CDR3 is 18 residues. V shed 7 bases and J 7 bases; nucleotides not matched to a gene: 15. As DNA, the CDR3 is TGTGCCAGCAAGTTGACTAGCGGGAGGGCCGGTGCATCGAATGAGCAGTTCTTC. Protein sequence: CASKLTSGRAGASNEQFF.

This clone occurred many times. The V call is TRBV5-6, the J call TRBJ1-5; D is unresolved. V lost 2 bases and J lost 5, with 17 bases in between. This CDR3 contains 16 residues. CDR1 SGHDT and CDR2 YYEEEE come from the germline V gene. CDR3 sequence reads: CASSFSSSGYDQPQHF. The CDR3 DNA reads TGTGCCAGCAGCTTTAGTAGTAGTGGTTATGATCAGCCCCAGCATTTT. The whole variable domain, filled in from reference TRBV5-6 and TRBJ1-5, reads DAGVTQSPTHLIKTRGQQVTLRCSPKSGHDTVSWYQQALGQGPQFIFQYYEEEERQRGNFPDRFSGHQFPNYSSELNVNALLLGDSALYLCASSFSSSGYDQPQHFGDGTRLSIL.

The chain couples TRBV5-1 to TRBJ2-7, with TRBD2 identical over 8 bases. Germline V CDR1 and CDR2: SGHRS, YFSETQ. The CDR3 contains 16 residues. J was trimmed by 4 bases and V by 0 bases; bases with no gene match: 9. As DNA, the CDR3 is TGCGCCAGCAGCTTGGAAGTTCCGGGACTAGGATACGAGCAGTACTTC. It codes for CASSLEVPGLGYEQYF.

This chain uses TRBV7-6 with TRBJ2-1; perhaps TRBD1 as D (5 bases). The length of the CDR3 is 15 residues. Trimming cost V 5 bases and J 6 bases, with 17 bases left between them. Germline CDR1 and CDR2: SGHVS and FNYEAQ. The CDR3 region has the DNA TGTGCCAGCAGCCAAGGGCTCTCAGGGTCCAATGAGCAGTTCTTC. It codes for CASSQGLSGSNEQFF.

Only one count was recorded for this clone. V and J are TRBV5-8 and TRBJ1-1; maybe TRBD1 (5 bases). The V and J ends lost 2 bases and 4 bases respectively, with 9 bases between them. Germline V lookup: CDR1 SGHTS, CDR2 YDEGEE. The CDR3 covers 13 residues. The CDR3 nucleotides read TGTGCCAGCAGCTTTATTAGGGGCACTGAAGCTTTCTTT. Translation gives CASSFIRGTEAFF.

The chain employs TRBV7-9 and TRBJ1-5, with D perhaps TRBD1 (5 bases). CDR1 SEHNR and CDR2 FQNEAQ come from the germline V gene (reference sequence). The V and J ends lost 5 bases and 5 bases respectively, with 22 bases between them. The CDR3 is 17 amino acids. The CDR3 nucleotides are TGTGCCAGCAGCCTTGGGACTTCATCCGCGTGGGATCAGCCCCAGCATTTT. Translating gives CASSLGTSSAWDQPQHF. The full variable domain, with the rest looked up from reference TRBV7-9 and TRBJ1-5, is DTGVSQNPRHKITKRGQNVTFRCDPISEHNRLYWYRQTLGQGPEFLTYFQNEAQLEKSRLLSDRFSAERPKGSFSTLEIQRTEQGDSAMYLCASSLGTSSAWDQPQHFGDGTRLSIL.

The chain carries TRBV5-1 and TRBJ2-7; the D is unclear. The CDR3 contains 15 residues. In germline, CDR1 is SGHRS, CDR2 YFSETQ. The V end was cut by 0 bases, the J end by 0 bases, with 10 bases between. The CDR3 region is CASSLEPFLSYEQYF. DNA for the CDR3: TGCGCCAGCAGCTTGGAGCCGTTCCTCTCCTACGAGCAGTACTTC.

This clone was observed a single time. The chain combines TRBV6-6 with TRBJ1-2; a possible D gene is TRBD1 (5 bases). Trimming cost V 0 bases and J 6 bases, with 11 bases left between them. The V gene's germline CDR1 is MNHNY and CDR2 SVGAGI (reference sequence). This CDR3 contains 14 residues. CDR3 region: CASSYSLQGNGYTF. The CDR3 nucleotides are TGTGCCAGCAGTTACTCTTTGCAGGGCAATGGCTACACCTTC.

The chain is built from TRBV19 and TRBJ2-7; possibly TRBD2 for D (6 bases). This CDR3 contains 14 residues. Germline loops: CDR1 LNHDA, CDR2 SQIVND (reference sequence). V dropped 7 bases and J dropped 4 bases, with 17 bases sitting between them. CDR3: CASIRAGGLYEQYF. In DNA form, the CDR3 reads TGTGCCAGTATAAGAGCGGGTGGCCTTTACGAGCAGTACTTC.

The J gene is TRBJ1-4, the V gene TRBV3-1 (or the pseudogene TRBV3-2); D is possibly TRBD1 (6 bases). CDR3 length: 14 residues. Trimming removed 4 bases from V and 8 bases from J, with 14 bases in between. Germline CDR1 reads LGHDT; CDR2 reads YNNKEL (reference sequence). CDR3 sequence reads: CASSPTRGREKLFF. The CDR3 coding sequence is TGTGCCAGCAGCCCCACCAGGGGACGGGAAAAACTGTTTTTT.

This clone was counted between two and nine times. The CDR3 reads CASSQPRSGSSYEQYF. The CDR3 DNA reads as TGCGCCAGCAGCCAACCTAGGAGCGGGAGCTCCTACGAGCAGTACTTC. The chain couples TRBV4-1 to TRBJ2-7; the match to TRBD2 covers 8 bases. The V gene end was trimmed by 2 bases and the J gene end by 0 bases; junction bases not matched to a gene: 6. CDR1 and CDR2 from the germline V gene are MGHRA and YSYEKL. The CDR3 runs to 16 residues.